Described below is a single T cell receptor beta chain sequence and its context. This entry is derived from a study of glioma-infiltrating T cells after dendritic cell vaccination. V lost 5 bases, J lost 9 bases, and 19 bases lay in between. The CDR3 contains 14 residues. Per germline, CDR1 SNHLY and CDR2 FYNNEI. The time point: after dendritic cell vaccination, including at tumor progression/relapse. The PCR used 60 V beta and 13 J beta primers. Sequencing used immunoSEQ multiplex PCR; TCRdb keeps in-frame clones, though not all of them. The repertoire includes 85,000 or so clones, roughly 85% of them detected once, and about 8.5% sits in the top ten.

This TCR was recovered from a human donor with glioblastoma. The sequencing used blood, collected after dendritic cell vaccination. The V gene is TRBV2, the J gene TRBJ1-2, with D possibly matching TRBD1 (6 bases). The CDR3 region has the DNA TGTGCCAGCAGTAGCCAGGGGCTCGGGGAAAGCTACACCTTC. It codes for CASSSQGLGESYTF. The full variable domain, rest sourced from reference TRBV2 and TRBJ1-2, is EPEVTQTPSHQVTQMGQEVILRCVPISNHLYFYWYRQILGQKVEFLVSFYNNEISEKSEIFDDQFSVERPDGSNFTLKIRSTKLEDSAMYFCASSSQGLGESYTFGSGTRLTVV.